This entry lists 5 T cell receptor beta chains sequenced from one sample in a study of cytomegalovirus exposure and HLA in healthy donors. Primers for the PCR totalled 60 Vbeta and 13 Jbeta. Sequencing used immunoSEQ multiplex PCR; TCRdb keeps in-frame clones, though not all of them. Here the sample spans some 120,000 clones, 77% being singletons. The sequencing input was PBMCs. The receptors were gathered from a human donor in good health.

This chain connects TRBV5-1 to TRBJ2-3; 10 positions agree with TRBD2. The length of the CDR3 is 17 residues. J was trimmed by 1 base and V by 0 bases; bases with no gene match: 5. Germline assignment: CDR1 SGHRS and CDR2 YFSETQ. The CDR3 DNA sequence: TGCGCCAGCAGCTTGGGTCCCCTAGCGGGGGGCACAGATACGCAGTATTTT. This translates into CASSLGPLAGGTDTQYF.

Here the CDR3 DNA reads TGTGCCAGCAGCTTGGAGGGCGGGACAGCCCGCTATGGCTACACCTTC. Its translation is CASSLEGGTARYGYTF. The chain couples TRBV5-4 to TRBJ1-2; 7 nucleotides align to TRBD1. J gave up 4 bases and V 0 bases, and 9 bases lay outside the gene matches. Germline lookup yields CDR1 SGHNT and CDR2 YYREEE (reference sequence). This CDR3 comprises 16 residues.

The chain employs TRBV19 and TRBJ2-7; 11 bases fit TRBD2. Germline CDR1 reads LNHDA; CDR2 reads SQIVND (reference sequence). The CDR3 covers 18 residues. The V segment lost 7 bases and the J segment 2 bases; nucleotides outside the gene matches: 16. This CDR3 is CASKPTKGLAGGPYEQYF. CDR3 nucleotides: TGTGCCAGTAAACCTACGAAGGGGCTAGCGGGAGGTCCCTACGAGCAGTACTTC.

This clone is a singleton in its sample. The chain recombines TRBV5-1 with TRBJ1-5; 7 bases agree with TRBD1. Trimming took 0 bases from V and 6 from J; bases not matched to a gene: 9. The CDR3 covers 16 residues. CDR1 is SGHRS and CDR2 is YFSETQ in the germline V gene. The CDR3 protein is CASSLGDREGSQPQHF. As DNA, the CDR3 is TGCGCCAGCAGCTTGGGTGACAGGGAAGGTTCTCAGCCCCAGCATTTT.

DNA for the CDR3: TGCGCCAGCAGCTTGGCCGTGGGGGGGAGCTATGGCTACACCTTC. Protein product: CASSLAVGGSYGYTF. The chain joins TRBV5-1 to TRBJ1-2; D might be TRBD1 (5 bases). V was cut by 0 bases and J by 4 bases, with 13 bases left in between. The CDR3 spans 15 residues. Germline CDR1 is SGHRS and CDR2 is YFSETQ.